This T cell receptor (beta chain) was captured by sequencing in a study of T cell responses to AZD1222 COVID-19 vaccine. V trimming: 3 bases; J trimming: 3 bases; junction bases outside the gene matches: 1. The germline V gene has CDR1 MRHNA and CDR2 SNTAGT. This CDR3 comprises 15 residues. The table came from immunoSEQ multiplex PCR; TCRdb's copy has only in-frame clones and leaves some out. The table records 130,000 to 150,000 clones, around 89% of them present only once. This sequence joins TRBV6-4 and TRBJ2-2; the match to TRBD1 covers 10 bases. The origin of this receptor is an adult in good health. This material consisted of peripheral blood, taken on day 0 of AZD1222 vaccination. CDR3 coding DNA: TGTGCCAGCAGTGAGACAGGGGGCGACACCGGGGAGCTGTTTTTT. Amino acid sequence: CASSETGGDTGELFF.